This T cell receptor beta chain emerged from a study of early T cells in non-severe SARS-CoV-2 infection. For the study at large: Unsorted whole-blood RNA was sequenced in bulk, leaving chains unpaired.

In the library, individual cDNA molecules carried attached unique molecular identifiers. A single record per CDR3 protein comes from TCRdb applying MiXCR to the 5' RACE reads. The table shows some 58,000 distinct CDR3 sequences, with approximately 11% occurring only once. This clonotype was sampled from an adult who was a healthcare worker with PCR-confirmed SARS-CoV-2 infection or an uninfected control (not recorded which). Source: whole blood, taken at baseline.

Here the CDR3 reads CASSPGQGLFGDTEAFF. CDR3 sequence (DNA): TGTGCCAGCAGCCCTGGACAAGGCCTTTTCGGGGACACTGAAGCTTTCTTT. The chain carries TRBV7-9 and TRBJ1-1, with D possibly matching TRBD1 (5 bases). Per the germline V gene, CDR1 is SEHNR and CDR2 is FQNEAQ (reference sequence). The CDR3 runs to 17 residues. Trimming cost V 5 bases and J 3 bases, with 22 bases left between them. Complete variable domain (other parts from reference TRBV7-9 and TRBJ1-1): DTGVSQNPRHKITKRGQNVTFRCDPISEHNRLYWYRQTLGQGPEFLTYFQNEAQLEKSRLLSDRFSAERPKGSFSTLEIQRTEQGDSAMYLCASSPGQGLFGDTEAFFGQGTRLTVV.